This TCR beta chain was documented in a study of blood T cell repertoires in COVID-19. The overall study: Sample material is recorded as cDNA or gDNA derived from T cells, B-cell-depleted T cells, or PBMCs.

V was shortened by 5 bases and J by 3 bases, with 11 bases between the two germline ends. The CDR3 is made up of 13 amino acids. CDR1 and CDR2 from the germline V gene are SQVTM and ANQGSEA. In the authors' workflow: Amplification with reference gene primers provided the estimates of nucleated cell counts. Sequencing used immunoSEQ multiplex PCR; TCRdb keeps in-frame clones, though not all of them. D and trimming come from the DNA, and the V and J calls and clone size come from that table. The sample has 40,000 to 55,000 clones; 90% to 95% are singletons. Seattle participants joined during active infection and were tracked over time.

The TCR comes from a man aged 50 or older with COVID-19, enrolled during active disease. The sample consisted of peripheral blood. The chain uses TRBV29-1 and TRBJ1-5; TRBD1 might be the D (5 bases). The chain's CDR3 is CSVSQGYNQPQHF. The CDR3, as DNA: TGCAGCGTTAGTCAGGGCTACAATCAGCCCCAGCATTTT.